A single sample is the source of the 10 T cell receptor beta chains below, sequenced in a study of T-cell reconstitution after alpha-beta-depleted transplantation in children. The library targeted TCRbeta and was prepared with unique molecular identifiers. TCRdb processed the PCR reads anew with MiXCR; each CDR3 protein has one entry. The table lists hundreds of thousands of distinct CDR3 sequences, less than 15% of them singletons. Material: PBMCs, obtained before TCRalphabeta/CD19-depleted stem cell transplant. Source of these receptors: a girl aged 2 to 10 with congenital amegakaryocytic thrombocytopenia, due to receive a stem cell transplant.

This clonotype was picked up many times. V usage is TRBV12-3 or TRBV12-4 and J usage is TRBJ1-1; the D gene is possibly TRBD1 (5 bases). The CDR3 loop spans 16 amino acids. V dropped 8 bases and J dropped 1 base, with 20 bases sitting between them. The CDR3 nucleotides are TGTGCCAGCTCCTTGAGGGTCGGGGCGAGGAACACTGAAGCTTTCTTT. It encodes CASSLRVGARNTEAFF.

V usage is TRBV24-1 and J usage is TRBJ2-5; a possible D gene is TRBD1 (6 bases). Germline CDR1 KGHDR, CDR2 SFDVKD. The CDR3 covers 15 residues. The ends were cut back, 3 bases at V and 7 bases at J, with 17 bases in the middle. CDR3 nucleotide sequence: TGTGCCACCAGTGATCAGGCAGGGGACCGTCGGACCCAGTACTTC. Encoded protein: CATSDQAGDRRTQYF.

The genes are TRBV5-1 and TRBJ2-3; 13 bases match TRBD2. There are 17 residues in the CDR3. CDR1 and CDR2 (germline): SGHRS, YFSETQ. J was trimmed by 4 bases and V by 1 base; bases with no gene match: 6. The CDR3: CASSLPGLAGASDTQYF. CDR3 DNA: TGCGCCAGCAGCTTGCCTGGACTAGCGGGAGCATCAGATACGCAGTATTTT.

The table lists this clonotype with many counts. The rearrangement uses TRBV5-8 and TRBJ2-1; a possible D gene is TRBD1 (6 bases). CDR1 is SGHTS, CDR2 YDEGEE, per germline. The CDR3 length is 15 residues. Trimming stripped 2 bases from V and 8 bases from J, with 17 bases between. CDR3 coding DNA: TGTGCCAGCAGCTTCACAGGGATAGGGCAGGATGAGCAGTTCTTC. This gives the protein CASSFTGIGQDEQFF. Based on the CDR3 plus reference TRBV5-8 and TRBJ2-1, the full variable domain is EAGVTQSPTHLIKTRGQQATLRCSPISGHTSVYWYQQALGLGLQFLLWYDEGEERNRGNFPPRFSGRQFPNYSSELNVNALELEDSALYLCASSFTGIGQDEQFFGPGTRLTVL.

The chain has TRBV11-2 and TRBJ1-2; 10 bases fit TRBD1. The junction had 6 bases not matched to a gene; V was cut back by 4 bases and J by 4 bases. The CDR3 sequence is 15 residues long. From germline, CDR1 is SGHAT and CDR2 FQNNGV. The chain's CDR3 is CASSSGTGDSYGYTF. CDR3 sequence (DNA): TGTGCCAGCAGCTCCGGGACAGGGGATTCCTATGGCTACACCTTC.

This clonotype came up many times. The V gene is TRBV20-1, the J gene TRBJ2-1; tentatively, D is TRBD2 (6 bases). This CDR3 region has 13 residues. Trimming pared 3 bases from V and 2 bases from J, leaving 8 bases between. The germline V gene has CDR1 DFQATT and CDR2 SNEGSKA (reference sequence). Here the CDR3 reads CSASPGAYNEQFF. The CDR3 nucleotides read TGCAGTGCTAGCCCGGGAGCCTACAATGAGCAGTTCTTC.

This clonotype was recorded many times. The chain links TRBV7-6 to TRBJ1-1, with D hard to call. This CDR3 has 14 amino acids. The ends were cut back, 5 bases at V and 2 bases at J, with 12 bases in the middle. Per the germline V gene, CDR1 is SGHVS and CDR2 is FNYEAQ. In DNA, the CDR3 is TGTGCCAGCAGCCACCCAGGAAAAAACACTGAAGCTTTCTTT. Translated, it gives CASSHPGKNTEAFF.

This clonotype was picked up many times. This chain uses TRBV7-2 with TRBJ2-6; no firm D call. This CDR3 spans 13 amino acids. Germline V gene data show CDR1 as SGHTA and CDR2 as FQGNSA. The ends were cut back, 3 bases at V and 8 bases at J, with 8 bases in the middle. This CDR3 reads CASSFQVPNVLTF. In DNA, the CDR3 is TGTGCCAGCAGCTTTCAGGTTCCCAACGTCCTGACTTTC.

This clonotype was detected once. This may come from a read error, since a much larger clone is one base off. This chain links TRBV7-8 with TRBJ1-1, with D possibly matching TRBD1 (5 bases). This CDR3 contains 14 residues. The V gene lost 5 bases and the J gene lost 6 bases, with 16 bases spanning the gap. Germline V gene sequence: CDR1 SGHVS, CDR2 FQNEAQ. The DNA of the CDR3 is TGTGCCAGCAGCCTGCCAGGGTTTAACCCTGAAGCTTTCTTT. It codes for CASSLPGFNPEAFF.

In this sample, this clonotype turned up many times. The V and J genes are TRBV28 and TRBJ1-6; D not resolved. Trimming removed 3 bases at V and 3 bases at J, with 9 bases between. Germline CDR1 reads MDHEN; CDR2 reads SYDVKM. This CDR3 is built from 15 residues. The DNA of the CDR3 is TGTGCCAGCAGTTTGAGTGGTCTCTATAATTCACCCCTCCACTTT. It yields the protein CASSLSGLYNSPLHF.